Listed below are T cell receptor beta chains from one sample, sequenced in a study of T cell responses to AZD1222 COVID-19 vaccine. This table comes from immunoSEQ multiplex PCR, and its TCRdb copy is limited to in-frame clones, with some not included. The sample has some 200,000 clones, approximately 90% seen once. The material was peripheral blood, obtained 28 days after the second dose of the MenACWY control vaccine. All receptors come from an adult who received the MenACWY meningococcal vaccine as a control. Both conserved end residues are part of each CDR3. Each record gives: D gene, J gene, V gene, clone size, CDR3 protein, CDR3 DNA. D genes are given only for firm matches. Rows may omit the clone size; those that give it use once, few, many or a size class.

- TRBJ1-5 TRBV15 - CATSRGFLGRGQPQHF TGTGCCACCAGCAGGGGGTTTTTAGGCAGGGGTCAGCCCCAGCATTTT
- TRBJ1-5 TRBV2 - CASKGTGQDQPQHF TGTGCCAGCAAAGGAACAGGGCAGGATCAGCCCCAGCATTTT
- TRBJ1-2 TRBV6-2/TRBV6-3 - CASSYSNRGIYTF TGTGCCAGCAGTTACTCGAATCGGGGCATCTACACCTTC
- TRBJ1-3 TRBV7-9 - CASSLAVRQAGNTIYF TGTGCCAGCAGCTTAGCAGTTCGACAGGCTGGAAACACCATATATTTT
- TRBJ2-2 TRBV30 - CAWSRPTGELFF TGTGCCTGGAGTCGCCCCACCGGGGAGCTGTTTTTT
- TRBJ1-5 TRBV6-4 - CASSVQGNQPQHF TGTGCCAGCAGTGTACAGGGCAATCAGCCCCAGCATTTT
TRBD1 TRBJ1-3 TRBV19 - CASSKGATGGLLYSGNTIYF TGTGCCAGTAGTAAAGGAGCGACAGGGGGCCTTCTTTACTCTGGAAACACCATATATTTT
- TRBJ1-5 TRBV5-6 - CASSFRSNQPQHF TGTGCCAGCAGCTTTAGGAGCAATCAGCCCCAGCATTTT
- TRBJ1-6 TRBV6-6 few CASRYRTENSPLHF TGTGCCAGCAGATATCGCACAGAGAATTCACCCCTCCACTTT
TRBD1 TRBJ1-1 TRBV20-1 - CSASLFGTDFFMNTEAFF TGCAGTGCTAGTTTGTTTGGGACAGATTTTTTCATGAACACTGAAGCTTTCTTT
- TRBJ1-5 TRBV19 - CASSPQRGDGQPQHF TGTGCCAGTAGCCCGCAACGGGGGGACGGACAGCCCCAGCATTTT
TRBD1 TRBJ1-2 TRBV29-1 - CSVDPGGSGGYTF TGCAGCGTTGATCCAGGGGGCTCTGGTGGCTACACCTTC
- TRBJ1-2 TRBV14 - CASSQEVWGAGYTF TGTGCCAGCAGCCAAGAAGTTTGGGGTGCTGGCTACACCTTC
- TRBJ1-3 TRBV27 - CASSQGLHGNTIYF TGTGCCAGCAGCCAAGGGCTCCATGGAAACACCATATATTTT
- TRBJ1-4 TRBV5-1 - CASSLGRPTNEKLFF TGCGCCAGCAGCTTGGGCCGGCCAACTAATGAAAAACTGTTTTTT
- TRBJ1-1 TRBV11-3 - CASSLAGMNTEAFF TGTGCCAGCAGCTTAGCAGGGATGAACACTGAAGCTTTCTTT
- TRBJ1-4 TRBV28 - CASSSPTEKLFF TGTGCCAGCAGTTCCCCAACAGAAAAACTGTTTTTT
- TRBJ1-1 TRBV19 - CASLGGEGSIRTEAFF TGTGCCAGTCTAGGGGGTGAAGGGTCAATCAGAACTGAAGCTTTCTTT
- TRBJ1-1 TRBV4-1 - CASSQEPLSNTEAFF TGCGCCAGCAGCCAAGAACCCCTTTCGAACACTGAAGCTTTCTTT
- TRBJ1-6 TRBV6-6 - CASSYGRSSYNSPLHF TGTGCCAGCAGTTACGGCAGGAGCTCCTATAATTCACCCCTCCACTTT
- TRBJ1-1 TRBV7-8 - CASSPLRTWNTEAFF TGTGCCAGCAGCCCGCTTCGGACCTGGAACACTGAAGCTTTCTTT
TRBD2 TRBJ2-1 TRBV19 - CASRPGTSGYNEQFF TGTGCCAGTAGACCCGGGACTAGCGGATACAATGAGCAGTTCTTC